This passage covers 12 T cell receptor beta chains from one sample sequenced in a study of vaccination effects on CD4 cells after COVID-19. Using viral peptide pools, the ViraFEST assay grew out antigen-specific CD4+ T cells prior to sequencing. It was after roughly ten days of culture that CD4+ T cells were isolated. This person's SARS-CoV-2 infection, confirmed by PCR, occurred between March and December 2020. Antigen specificity for these receptors is unknown. Using immunoSEQ multiplex PCR, the repertoire was profiled, and TCRdb retains in-frame clones only, with some absent. The data show around 25,000 clones, 69% seen once. Specimen: CD4+ T cells from PBMCs cultured with SARS-CoV-2 spike peptides, collected before COVID-19 vaccination. These receptors were obtained from a human donor who had a prior SARS-CoV-2 infection.

The chain is built from TRBV7-2 and TRBJ1-1; D unclear. Germline values: CDR1 SGHTA, CDR2 FQGNSA. The ends were cut back, 6 bases at V and 12 bases at J, with 17 bases in the middle. This CDR3 has 12 amino acids. CDR3 protein: CASSYKGPGTFF. As DNA, the CDR3 is TGTGCCAGCAGTTATAAAGGGCCCGGGACTTTCTTT.

The sample holds a few counts of this clone. The V gene is TRBV7-9, the J gene TRBJ2-2, with D perhaps given as TRBD1 or TRBD2 (5 bases each). Germline values: CDR1 SEHNR, CDR2 FQNEAQ (reference sequence). V lost 7 bases to trimming and J lost 5 bases, with 17 bases between them. The CDR3 runs to 15 residues. For the CDR3, the DNA is TGTGCCAGCATTACAGGAGGCCTCGGGACCGGGGAGCTGTTTTTT. It specifies CASITGGLGTGELFF.

This sequence joins TRBV30 and TRBJ1-1, with D unclear. Trimming removed 8 bases at V and 8 bases at J, with 15 bases between. Germline values: CDR1 GTSNPN, CDR2 SVGIG (reference sequence). This CDR3 has 11 residues. CDR3 loop: CARLEWSEAFF. The CDR3 region has the DNA TGTGCCCGCCTGGAGTGGTCCGAAGCTTTCTTT.

This clone was found once. J is TRBJ2-7 and V is TRBV5-6, with 13 positions matching TRBD2. J lost 4 bases, V lost 4 bases, and 14 bases had no gene match. Germline V CDR1 and CDR2: SGHDT, YYEEEE. This CDR3 is built from 18 residues. The CDR3 nucleotides are TGTGCCAGCAGCCGCATGGGAGGACTAGCGGGGGTCGGGTACGAGCAGTACTTC. It is translated as CASSRMGGLAGVGYEQYF.

The genes are TRBV27 and TRBJ1-3; D ambiguous. The germline V gene has CDR1 MNHEY and CDR2 SMNVEV (reference sequence). The CDR3 contains 15 residues. V was clipped by 5 bases and J by 1 base, with 12 bases between them. The CDR3: CASSKDRASGNTIYF. CDR3 coding DNA: TGTGCCAGCAGTAAAGATCGGGCGTCTGGAAACACCATATATTTT.

This chain uses TRBV7-2 with TRBJ2-1; D may be TRBD2 (5 bases). CDR3 size: 16 residues. Trimming took off 5 bases at V and 0 bases at J, with 14 bases between the two ends. Germline V gene sequence: CDR1 SGHTA, CDR2 FQGNSA. In nucleotides, the CDR3 is TGTGCCAGCAGCAAGCACTTAGCGAGCTCCTACAATGAGCAGTTCTTC. As protein: CASSKHLASSYNEQFF.

This clone appeared a few times. The chain combines TRBV18 with TRBJ1-3, with 7 bases that match TRBD1. This CDR3 has 15 amino acids. J was trimmed by 5 bases and V by 3 bases; bases with no gene match: 7. The germline V gene encodes CDR1 KGHSH and CDR2 LQKENI. CDR3 nucleotides: TGTGCCAGCTCACCGGTACAGGGGCAGCGAAACACCATATATTTT. Translating it yields CASSPVQGQRNTIYF. Full variable domain (missing parts from reference TRBV18 and TRBJ1-3): NAGVMQNPRHLVRRRGQEARLRCSPMKGHSHVYWYRQLPEEGLKFMVYLQKENIIDESGMPKERFSAEFPKEGPSILRIQQVVRGDSAAYFCASSPVQGQRNTIYFGEGSWLTVV.

The genes are TRBV10-3 and TRBJ2-2; D unclear. The CDR3 length is 14 residues. CDR1 is ENHRY, CDR2 SYGVKD, per germline. V was clipped by 4 bases and J by 2 bases, with 8 bases between them. The CDR3 DNA reads as TGTGCCATCAGTGCTAGACAAAACACCGGGGAGCTGTTTTTT. This translates into CAISARQNTGELFF.

The rearrangement joins TRBV7-2 to TRBJ2-3; TRBD2 matches at 7 bases. V shed 3 bases and J 1 base; nucleotides not matched to a gene: 4. The germline CDR1 and CDR2 sequences are SGHTA and FQGNSA. This CDR3 spans 15 amino acids. The chain's CDR3 is CASSFPTSGTDTQYF. For the CDR3, the DNA is TGTGCCAGCAGCTTTCCAACTAGCGGCACAGATACGCAGTATTTT.

In this sample, this clone turned up a few times. The V and J genes are TRBV2 and TRBJ2-5, with D unclear. The CDR3 totals 14 residues. V gave up 3 bases and J gave up 5 bases, with 13 bases separating them. The germline V gene has CDR1 SNHLY and CDR2 FYNNEI. As DNA, the CDR3 is TGTGCCAGCAGTGAGTTCCGGGTTGAGGAGACCCAGTACTTC. This gives the protein CASSEFRVEETQYF.

This clone was observed a handful of times. The V call is TRBV7-2, the J call TRBJ2-3; the D is unclear. V was cut by 5 bases and J by 0 bases, with 15 bases left in between. CDR1 and CDR2 from the germline V gene are SGHTA and FQGNSA. This CDR3 is 16 amino acids long. The DNA of the CDR3 is TGTGCCAGCAGCCCCTCTGGTACCTCTAGCACAGATACGCAGTATTTT. Residues: CASSPSGTSSTDTQYF.

V gene TRBV21-1 combines with J gene TRBJ1-5; the D segment call TRBD1 is taken from the table without a DNA check. TRBV21-1 is described as a pseudogene. This CDR3 has 17 residues. CDR3 protein: CASSKVRSGQQNQPQHF. The CDR3 nucleotides read TGTGCCAGCAGCAAAGTTAGGTCTGGGCAGCAAAATCAGCCCCAGCATTTT.